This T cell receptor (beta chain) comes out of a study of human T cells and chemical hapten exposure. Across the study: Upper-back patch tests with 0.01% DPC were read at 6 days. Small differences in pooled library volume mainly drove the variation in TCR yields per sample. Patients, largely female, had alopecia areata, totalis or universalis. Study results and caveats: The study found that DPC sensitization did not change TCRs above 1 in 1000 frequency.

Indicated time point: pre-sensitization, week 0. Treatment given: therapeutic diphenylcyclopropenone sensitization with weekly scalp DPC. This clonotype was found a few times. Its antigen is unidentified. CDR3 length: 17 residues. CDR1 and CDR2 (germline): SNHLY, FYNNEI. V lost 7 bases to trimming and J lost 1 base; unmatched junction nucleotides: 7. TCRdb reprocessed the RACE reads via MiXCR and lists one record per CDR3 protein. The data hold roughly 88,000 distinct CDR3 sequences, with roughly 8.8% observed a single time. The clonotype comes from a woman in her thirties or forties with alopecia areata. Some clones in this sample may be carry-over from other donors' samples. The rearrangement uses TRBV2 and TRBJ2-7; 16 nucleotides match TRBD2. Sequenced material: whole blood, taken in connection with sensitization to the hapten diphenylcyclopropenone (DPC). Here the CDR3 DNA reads TGTGCCAGCACTGGGACTAGCGGGGGGGCAGGATCCTACGAGCAGTACTTC. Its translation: CASTGTSGGAGSYEQYF.